This T cell receptor (beta chain) was observed in a study of blood T cell repertoires in COVID-19. Study summary: The cDNA or gDNA used as material had been derived from T cells, B-cell-depleted T cells, or PBMCs.

Measured with immunoSEQ multiplex PCR; TCRdb has only the in-frame clones, and not every one. Of about 300,000 clones in the sample, roughly 83% were seen once. The germline V gene has CDR1 SGHNT and CDR2 YYREEE (reference sequence). J lost 5 bases, V lost 0 bases, and 7 bases had no gene match. This CDR3 comprises 15 residues. This chain links TRBV5-4 with TRBJ1-1; 7 nucleotides line up with TRBD1. The TCR comes from a human donor with COVID-19, enrolled during active disease. The donor label of this sample is uncertain. Sequencing used peripheral blood. CDR3: CASSLAETGRTEAFF. The CDR3 DNA sequence: TGTGCCAGCAGCTTGGCCGAGACAGGGAGAACTGAAGCTTTCTTT. The variable domain in full, with the rest retrieved from reference TRBV5-4 and TRBJ1-1, is ETGVTQSPTHLIKTRGQQVTLRCSSQSGHNTVSWYQQALGQGPQFIFQYYREEENGRGNFPPRFSGLQFPNYSSELNVNALELDDSALYLCASSLAETGRTEAFFGQGTRLTVV.